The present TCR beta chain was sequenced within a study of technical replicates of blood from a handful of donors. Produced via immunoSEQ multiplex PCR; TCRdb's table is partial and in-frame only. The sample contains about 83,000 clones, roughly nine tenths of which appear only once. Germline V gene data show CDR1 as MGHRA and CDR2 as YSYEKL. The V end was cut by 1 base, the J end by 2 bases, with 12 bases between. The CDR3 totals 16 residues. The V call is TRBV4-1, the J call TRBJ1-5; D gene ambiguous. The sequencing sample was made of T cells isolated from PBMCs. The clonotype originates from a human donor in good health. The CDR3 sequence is CASSQGAARGNQPQHF. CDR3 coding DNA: TGCGCCAGCAGCCAAGGTGCGGCTCGAGGCAATCAGCCCCAGCATTTT.